Detailed here is one T cell receptor beta chain. With 11 bases removed from V and 0 bases from J, the gap between germline ends came to 17 bases. This CDR3 contains 14 residues. The germline V gene has CDR1 MGHDK and CDR2 SYGVNS. The data derive from a study of T cell changes during pregnancy in multiple sclerosis. Method: immunoSEQ multiplex PCR; TCRdb's copy keeps in-frame clones and lacks some. The repertoire has 15,000 or so clones, about 86% of them found once; the top ten carry under 20%. This TCR came from a female donor with multiple sclerosis, enrolled in a pregnancy study. The sequences come from CD8+ T cells from peripheral blood mononuclear cells, collected in the first trimester of pregnancy. The gene calls are TRBV25-1 and TRBJ2-7; perhaps TRBD2 as D (6 bases). CDR3 sequence reads: CASRSRGNSYEQYF. The DNA of the CDR3 is TGTGCCTCACGATCGCGGGGTAACTCCTACGAGCAGTACTTC.